This record covers a single TCR beta chain. Its target is not known. It may be a read error: a sequence one base away is much more abundant. TCRdb ran MiXCR on the 5' RACE reads and lists one entry per CDR3 protein. Of around 300,000 distinct CDR3 sequences in the sample, around 10% were seen once. This record comes from a study of CD8 T cells in ankylosing spondylitis. Germline CDR1 SGDLS, CDR2 YYNGEE. The CDR3 has 15 residues. The V gene lost 0 bases and the J gene lost 2 bases, with 10 bases spanning the gap. General study results and limits: Earlier studies detected some motif variants in reactive arthritis synovial fluid and blood.

The sequence was collected from a female donor with ankylosing spondylitis or in good health (not recorded which). The sample taken for sequencing was blood, either unsorted or a sorted T cell fraction (not recorded which). V gene TRBV9 combines with J gene TRBJ2-3; unclear D gene. DNA of the CDR3: TGTGCCAGCAGCGTAGCTCTACAGCCCACAGATACGCAGTATTTT. As protein: CASSVALQPTDTQYF.